This TCR beta chain was obtained from a study of blood T cells in healthy people across ages. The CDR3 extends over 16 amino acids. V was pared by 0 bases and J by 4 bases, with 14 bases between. Germline lookup yields CDR1 LGHNA and CDR2 YNFKEQ. Study results and caveats: Naive CD4+ cell counts and diversity both ran higher in long-lived than in aged donors.

In regard to this clonotype: The antigen is unknown.

Primed by a sample-barcoded 5' primer and a J-beta primer mix, a second PCR proceeded for about 7 to 11 cycles. TCRdb re-analysed the 5' RACE reads in MiXCR, keeping a single row per CDR3 protein. Of fewer than 900,000 distinct CDR3 sequences listed, around 34% were seen once; the top ten hold about an eighth. The chain is built from TRBV4-2 and TRBJ2-3; D is uncertain. Sequenced input: blood. The TCR was taken from a man younger than 35 in good health. CDR3 residues: CASSQDWTSPADTQYF. Written as DNA, the CDR3 is TGTGCCAGCAGCCAAGATTGGACCTCACCCGCAGATACGCAGTATTTT.